The 25 T cell receptor beta chains listed next were all sequenced from one sample in a study of OX40 agonist ivuxolimab in advanced cancers. Clones were sequenced by immunoSEQ multiplex PCR, and TCRdb holds only the in-frame ones, with some missing. Of approximately 100,000 clones in the sample, just over 90% were seen once. Here the sequenced sample was CD4+ or CD8+ T cells sorted from blood, taken in a trial of the OX40 agonist ivuxolimab. Receptor source: an adult with an advanced solid tumor such as melanoma, head and neck, liver or kidney cancer.

The rearrangement links TRBV23-1 to TRBJ2-5; 9 bases fit TRBD1. TRBV23-1 falls under the ORF class, with uncertain function. The CDR3 has 15 amino acids. J lost 4 bases, V lost 2 bases, and 5 bases had no gene match. The CDR3 loop is CASSQEPDRGETQYF. CDR3 in DNA: TGCGCCAGCAGTCAAGAGCCGGACAGGGGAGAGACCCAGTACTTC.

The chain combines TRBV7-9 with TRBJ2-5; 11 positions match TRBD2. CDR3 length: 16 amino acids. Losses at the gene ends were 5 bases for V and 4 bases for J; bases not matched to a gene: 9. Germline V gene lookup returns CDR1 SEHNR and CDR2 FQNEAQ (reference sequence). Here the CDR3 reads CASSRRLAGGVETQYF. Here the CDR3 DNA reads TGTGCCAGCAGCAGACGTCTAGCGGGGGGAGTAGAGACCCAGTACTTC.

The rearrangement links TRBV5-1 to TRBJ2-7; 7 nucleotides match TRBD1. CDR1 and CDR2 (germline): SGHRS, YFSETQ. J was trimmed by 0 bases and V by 4 bases; bases with no gene match: 10. The CDR3 sequence is 16 residues long. The CDR3 coding sequence is TGCGCCAGCAGCCCCCCGGGACAGTTGTACTCCTACGAGCAGTACTTC. It encodes CASSPPGQLYSYEQYF. Combining the CDR3 with reference TRBV5-1 and TRBJ2-7 gives the whole variable domain KAGVTQTPRYLIKTRGQQVTLSCSPISGHRSVSWYQQTPGQGLQFLFEYFSETQRNKGNFPGRFSGRQFSNSRSEMNVSTLELGDSALYLCASSPPGQLYSYEQYFGPGTRLTVT.

The J gene is TRBJ1-4, the V gene TRBV28; no reliable D call. Germline lookup yields CDR1 MDHEN and CDR2 SYDVKM. The ends were cut back, 6 bases at V and 3 bases at J, with 17 bases in the middle. This CDR3 contains 16 residues. The CDR3 loop is CASSRGDRFANEKLFF. In nucleotides, the CDR3 is TGTGCCAGCAGCCGAGGAGACCGTTTTGCTAATGAAAAACTGTTTTTT.

V gene TRBV30 combines with J gene TRBJ1-3; unclear D gene. The CDR3 contains 12 residues. V lost 3 bases and J 0 bases, leaving 3 bases between the germline ends. CDR1 and CDR2 (germline): GTSNPN, SVGIG (reference sequence). The CDR3 coding sequence is TGTGCCTGGAGGTCCTCTGGAAACACCATATATTTT. Protein product: CAWRSSGNTIYF.

The chain joins TRBV4-3 to TRBJ2-2, with D perhaps matching TRBD1 (6 bases). The CDR3 covers 17 residues. CDR1 LGHNA and CDR2 YSLEER come from the germline V gene. V was trimmed by 1 base and J by 0 bases, leaving 12 bases between them. The CDR3: CASSQGARTANTGELFF. In nucleotides, the CDR3 is TGCGCCAGCAGCCAAGGAGCCAGGACAGCGAACACCGGGGAGCTGTTTTTT.

This chain connects TRBV6-5 to TRBJ2-3, with 8 bases matching TRBD2. CDR1 MNHEY and CDR2 SVGAGI come from the germline V gene. J was trimmed by 4 bases and V by 6 bases; bases with no gene match: 9. The CDR3 loop spans 15 amino acids. CDR3 nucleotide sequence: TGTGCCAGCAGCCGGAGCGGGGGCACCCCAGATACGCAGTATTTT. Translation gives CASSRSGGTPDTQYF.

V usage is TRBV29-1 and J usage is TRBJ2-1, with 9 bases matching TRBD1. V dropped 6 bases and J dropped 2; count of bases not matched to a gene: 2. Germline CDR1 and CDR2: SQVTM and ANQGSEA. This CDR3 contains 13 residues. CDR3 sequence (DNA): TGCAGCGTCGGACAGGGGACCTACAATGAGCAGTTCTTC. Its translation is CSVGQGTYNEQFF.

The chain links TRBV9 to TRBJ1-6; 9 bases fit TRBD1. The germline CDR1 and CDR2 sequences are SGDLS and YYNGEE. V dropped 3 bases and J dropped 6; count of bases not matched to a gene: 7. The CDR3 contains 16 residues. Here the CDR3 reads CASSARPGQGNSPLHF. For the CDR3, the DNA is TGTGCCAGCAGCGCTAGGCCGGGACAGGGTAATTCACCCCTCCACTTT.

The chain joins TRBV18 to TRBJ2-3, with unresolved D. Germline CDR1 is KGHSH and CDR2 is LQKENI. Between the trimmed V and J ends, which lost 2 bases and 3 bases, there was a span of 6 bases. This CDR3 region has 13 residues. CDR3 in amino acids: CASSPLQTDTQYF. The DNA of the CDR3 is TGTGCCAGCTCACCATTACAGACAGATACGCAGTATTTT.

CDR3 residues: CAWSPGNRGTQYF. The CDR3 coding sequence is TGTGCCTGGAGCCCGGGTAACAGGGGGACCCAGTACTTC. This rearrangement joins TRBV30 to TRBJ2-5, with 7 bases identical to TRBD1. The V and J ends lost 3 bases and 7 bases, in that order; junction bases with no gene match: 8. The CDR3 is 13 residues long. Germline V lookup: CDR1 GTSNPN, CDR2 SVGIG (reference sequence).

In this sample, this clone turned up a few times. The chain links TRBV2 to TRBJ1-6; maybe TRBD1 (5 bases). The CDR3 extends over 14 amino acids. The V end lost 6 bases, the J end lost 7 bases, and 13 bases lay between the germline ends. CDR1 SNHLY and CDR2 FYNNEI come from the germline V gene. In DNA form, the CDR3 reads TGTGCCAGCAGAGTGGCGGGGGGGAATTCACCCCTCCACTTT. Protein product: CASRVAGGNSPLHF.

The chain combines TRBV5-6 with TRBJ1-5; 7 bases align to TRBD1. There are 16 residues in the CDR3. The junction had 10 bases not matched to a gene; V was cut back by 1 base and J by 6 bases. Germline assignment: CDR1 SGHDT and CDR2 YYEEEE. CDR3 sequence: CASSLREDRQIQPQHF. The DNA for the CDR3 is TGTGCCAGCAGCTTGCGAGAGGACAGGCAGATTCAGCCCCAGCATTTT.

CDR3 bases: TGTGCCAGCTCACCCCCGGGGGATAGAGAGACCCAGTACTTC. Protein sequence: CASSPPGDRETQYF. J is TRBJ2-5 and V is TRBV18; possible D gene TRBD2, 6 bases. This CDR3 region has 14 residues. The germline V gene encodes CDR1 KGHSH and CDR2 LQKENI. V was trimmed by 3 bases and J by 4 bases, leaving 12 bases between them.

The J gene is TRBJ1-5, the V gene TRBV19; perhaps TRBD1 as D (6 bases). The CDR3 loop spans 14 amino acids. V was trimmed by 5 bases and J by 3 bases, leaving 11 bases between them. Germline assignment: CDR1 LNHDA and CDR2 SQIVND (reference sequence). The CDR3 nucleotides are TGTGCCAGTAGTCCTCGGGACAACAATCAGCCCCAGCATTTT. It codes for CASSPRDNNQPQHF.

The chain links TRBV5-4 to TRBJ2-5, with D possibly TRBD2 on 5 matching bases. CDR1 is SGHNT, CDR2 YYREEE, per germline (reference sequence). Trimming left V 4 bases short and J 5 bases short, with 15 bases between. The length of the CDR3 is 14 residues. CDR3 region: CASSVPGDRETQYF. The CDR3 DNA reads TGTGCCAGCAGCGTCCCCGGGGATCGGGAGACCCAGTACTTC.

This clone was detected a few times. This chain uses TRBV27 with TRBJ2-7; D is undetermined. V was cut by 5 bases and J by 2 bases, with 16 bases left in between. The CDR3 runs to 15 residues. CDR1 and CDR2 from the germline V gene are MNHEY and SMNVEV (reference sequence). This chain's CDR3 is CASSPSDGITYEQYF. In DNA, the CDR3 is TGTGCCAGCAGTCCTTCGGACGGCATTACCTACGAGCAGTACTTC.

As for this clone: The germline gene is not matched at one end of the junction; a read error may be the cause. V and J are TRBV7-2 and TRBJ2-3; maybe TRBD1 (6 bases). CDR1 is SGHTA, CDR2 FQGNSA, per germline. This CDR3 has 13 residues. CDR3 DNA sequence: TGTGCCAGCAGAGTACAACACAGGGTAGCTCTGAATTTT. Its protein product is CASRVQHRVALNF.

About this clone: The same CDR3 is also encoded by other DNA sequences in this sample. The chain carries TRBV5-1 and TRBJ2-3, with 9 bases identical to TRBD1. Germline loops: CDR1 SGHRS, CDR2 YFSETQ. The CDR3 is made up of 14 amino acids. V gave up 0 bases and J gave up 4 bases; unmatched junction bases: 0. CDR3 sequence (DNA): TGCGCCAGCAGCTTGGGACAGGGGGCAGATACGCAGTATTTT. Its translation: CASSLGQGADTQYF.

The rearrangement links TRBV11-2 to TRBJ2-5, with D perhaps given as TRBD1 or TRBD2 (5 bases each). V lost 3 bases and J 3 bases, leaving 14 bases between the germline ends. In germline, CDR1 is SGHAT, CDR2 FQNNGV. The CDR3 has 15 residues. The CDR3 sequence is CASSFKRGTKETQYF. CDR3 DNA sequence: TGTGCCAGCAGCTTTAAAAGAGGGACGAAAGAGACCCAGTACTTC. The full variable domain, rest sourced from reference TRBV11-2 and TRBJ2-5, is EAGVAQSPRYKIIEKRQSVAFWCNPISGHATLYWYQQILGQGPKLLIQFQNNGVVDDSQLPKDRFSAERLKGVDSTLKIQPAKLEDSAVYLCASSFKRGTKETQYFGPGTRLLVL.

The gene calls are TRBV11-2 and TRBJ2-2; maybe TRBD1 (6 bases). V lost 4 bases and J lost 4, with 16 bases in between. Germline V gives CDR1 SGHAT, CDR2 FQNNGV. CDR3 length equals 16 residues. CDR3 bases: TGTGCCAGCAGCTCCAATCTACAGGGTGGCACCGGGGAGCTGTTTTTT. Protein product: CASSSNLQGGTGELFF.

This sequence joins TRBV7-6 and TRBJ1-3; 7 bases are a match to TRBD1. The V gene end was trimmed by 6 bases and the J gene end by 8 bases; junction bases not matched to a gene: 7. The germline V gene encodes CDR1 SGHVS and CDR2 FNYEAQ. The CDR3 sequence is 13 residues long. CDR3 sequence reads: CASSQGVRDTIYF. The DNA for the CDR3 is TGTGCCAGCAGTCAGGGGGTGCGGGACACCATATATTTT.

This chain joins TRBV4-2 and TRBJ1-6; possibly TRBD1 for D (6 bases). The CDR3 runs 17 residues. Germline-derived CDR1 and CDR2 are LGHNA and YNFKEQ. V lost 0 bases and J lost 7, with 16 bases in between. CDR3 nucleotides: TGTGCCAGCAGCCAAGACCCCACAGGGATGGTCAATTCACCCCTCCACTTT. Translation gives CASSQDPTGMVNSPLHF.

This chain connects TRBV19 to TRBJ2-1, with 8 bases identical to TRBD1. The CDR3 is made up of 13 amino acids. The J segment lost 6 bases and the V segment lost 6 bases, leaving 4 bases of the junction unmatched. From germline, CDR1 is LNHDA and CDR2 SQIVND (reference sequence). This chain's CDR3 is CASRTTGGNEQFF. The CDR3 DNA follows: TGTGCCAGTAGGACCACAGGGGGCAATGAGCAGTTCTTC.

This chain connects TRBV16 to TRBJ1-5; D is uncertain. V was trimmed by 2 bases and J by 8 bases, leaving 7 bases between them. Per germline, CDR1 KGHSY and CDR2 FQNENV. The CDR3 has 12 amino acids. The CDR3 spells CASSQRSEPQHF. CDR3 bases: TGTGCCAGCAGCCAACGCTCGGAGCCCCAGCATTTT.